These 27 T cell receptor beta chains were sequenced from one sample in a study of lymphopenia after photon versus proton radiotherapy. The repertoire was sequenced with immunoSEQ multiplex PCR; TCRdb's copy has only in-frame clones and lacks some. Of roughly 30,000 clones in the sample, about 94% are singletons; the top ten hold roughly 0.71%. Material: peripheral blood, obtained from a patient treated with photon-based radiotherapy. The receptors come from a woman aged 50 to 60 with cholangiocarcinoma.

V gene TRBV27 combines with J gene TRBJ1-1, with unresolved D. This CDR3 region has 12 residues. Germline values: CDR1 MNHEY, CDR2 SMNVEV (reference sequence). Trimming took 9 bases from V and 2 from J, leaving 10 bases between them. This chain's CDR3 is CARGGLNTEAFF. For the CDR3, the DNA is TGTGCCAGAGGAGGGTTAAACACTGAAGCTTTCTTT.

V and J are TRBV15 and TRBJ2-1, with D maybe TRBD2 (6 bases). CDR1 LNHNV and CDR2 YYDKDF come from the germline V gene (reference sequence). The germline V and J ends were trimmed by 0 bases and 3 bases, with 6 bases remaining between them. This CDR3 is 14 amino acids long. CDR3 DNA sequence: TGTGCCACCAGCAGAGAGGGGGGCTACAATGAGCAGTTCTTC. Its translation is CATSREGGYNEQFF.

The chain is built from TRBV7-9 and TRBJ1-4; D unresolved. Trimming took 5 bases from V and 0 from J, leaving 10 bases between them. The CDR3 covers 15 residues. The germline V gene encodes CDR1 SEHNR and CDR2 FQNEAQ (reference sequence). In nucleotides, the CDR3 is TGTGCCAGCAGCCGACCGGGTTCAACTAATGAAAAACTGTTTTTT. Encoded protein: CASSRPGSTNEKLFF.

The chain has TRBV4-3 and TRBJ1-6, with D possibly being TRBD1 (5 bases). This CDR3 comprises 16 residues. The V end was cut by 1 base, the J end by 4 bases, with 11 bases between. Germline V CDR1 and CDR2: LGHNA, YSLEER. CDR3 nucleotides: TGCGCCAGCAGCCAAGTCCTCGGGGGATATAATTCACCCCTCCACTTT. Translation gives CASSQVLGGYNSPLHF.

The CDR3 DNA is TGTGCCAGCAGCGTAGACGGCAACACTGAAGCTTTCTTT. It codes for CASSVDGNTEAFF. This chain uses TRBV9 with TRBJ1-1; D gene unclear. The CDR3 spans 13 residues. The ends were cut back, 0 bases at V and 2 bases at J, with 5 bases in the middle. CDR1 and CDR2 from the germline V gene are SGDLS and YYNGEE.

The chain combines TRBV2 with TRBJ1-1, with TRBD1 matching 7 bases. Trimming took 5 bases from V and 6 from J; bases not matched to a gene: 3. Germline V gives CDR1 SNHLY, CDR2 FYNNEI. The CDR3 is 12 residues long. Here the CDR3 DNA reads TGTGCCAGCAGTCCAGGGGGGGCTGAAGCTTTCTTT. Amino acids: CASSPGGAEAFF.

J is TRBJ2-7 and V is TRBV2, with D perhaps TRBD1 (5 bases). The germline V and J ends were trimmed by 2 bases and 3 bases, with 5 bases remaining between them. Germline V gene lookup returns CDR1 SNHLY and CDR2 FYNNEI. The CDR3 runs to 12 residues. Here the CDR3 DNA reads TGTGCCAGCAGTGAACAGGGCTACGAGCAGTACTTC. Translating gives CASSEQGYEQYF.

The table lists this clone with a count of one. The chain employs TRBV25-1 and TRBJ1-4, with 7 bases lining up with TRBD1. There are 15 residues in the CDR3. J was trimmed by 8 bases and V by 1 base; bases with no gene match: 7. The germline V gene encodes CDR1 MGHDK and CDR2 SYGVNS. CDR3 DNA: TGTGCCAGCAGTGAATGGAGGGGGCTCCGAGAAAAACTGTTTTTT. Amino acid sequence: CASSEWRGLREKLFF.

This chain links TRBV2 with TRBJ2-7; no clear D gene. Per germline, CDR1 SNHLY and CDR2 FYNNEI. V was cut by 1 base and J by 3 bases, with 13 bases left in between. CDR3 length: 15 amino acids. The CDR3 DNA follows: TGTGCCAGCAGTGAAGGATGGGAAACCCTCTACGAGCAGTACTTC. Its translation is CASSEGWETLYEQYF.

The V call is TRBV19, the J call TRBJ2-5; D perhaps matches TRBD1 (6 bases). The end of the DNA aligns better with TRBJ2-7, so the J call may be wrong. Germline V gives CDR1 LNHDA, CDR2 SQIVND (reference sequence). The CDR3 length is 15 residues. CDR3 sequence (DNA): TGTGCCAGTAGTGAGCCGACAGGACCTACCGACGAGCAGTACTTC. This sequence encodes CASSEPTGPTDEQYF.

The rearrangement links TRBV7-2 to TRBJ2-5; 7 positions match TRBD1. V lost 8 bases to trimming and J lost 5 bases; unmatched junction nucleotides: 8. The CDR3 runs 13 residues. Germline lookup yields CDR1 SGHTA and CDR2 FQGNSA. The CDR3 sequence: CASRDRAMETQYF. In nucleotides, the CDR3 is TGTGCCAGCCGAGACAGGGCCATGGAGACCCAGTACTTC.

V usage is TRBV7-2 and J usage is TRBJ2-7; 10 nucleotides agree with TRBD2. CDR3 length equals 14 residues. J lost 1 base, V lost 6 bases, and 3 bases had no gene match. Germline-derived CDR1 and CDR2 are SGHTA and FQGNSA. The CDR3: CASRLSGGSYEQYF. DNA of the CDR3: TGTGCCAGCAGACTTAGCGGGGGGTCCTACGAGCAGTACTTC.

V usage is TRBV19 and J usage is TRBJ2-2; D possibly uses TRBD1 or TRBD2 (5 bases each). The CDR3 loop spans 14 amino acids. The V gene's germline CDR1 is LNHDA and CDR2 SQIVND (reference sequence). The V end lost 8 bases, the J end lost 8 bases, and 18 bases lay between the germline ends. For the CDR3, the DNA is TGTGCCAGTGCGCCGGGGCGTTATGTTGGGGAGCTGTTTTTT. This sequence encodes CASAPGRYVGELFF.

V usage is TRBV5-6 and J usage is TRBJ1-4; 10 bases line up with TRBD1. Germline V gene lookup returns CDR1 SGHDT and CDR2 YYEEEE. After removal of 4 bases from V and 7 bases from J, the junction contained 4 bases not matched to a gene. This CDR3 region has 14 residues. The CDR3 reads CASSKTGGGEKLFF. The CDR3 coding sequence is TGTGCCAGCAGCAAGACAGGGGGCGGTGAAAAACTGTTTTTT.

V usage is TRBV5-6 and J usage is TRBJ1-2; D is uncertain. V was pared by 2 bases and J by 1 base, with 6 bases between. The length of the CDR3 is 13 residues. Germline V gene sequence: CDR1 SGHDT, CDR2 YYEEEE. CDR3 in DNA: TGTGCCAGCAGCTTAGCAGATAACTATGGCTACACCTTC. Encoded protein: CASSLADNYGYTF.

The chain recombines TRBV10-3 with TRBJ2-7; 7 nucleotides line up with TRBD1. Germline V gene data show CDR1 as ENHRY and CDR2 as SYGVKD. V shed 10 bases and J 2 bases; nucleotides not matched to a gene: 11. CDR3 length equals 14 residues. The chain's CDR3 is CATTIGTATYEQYF. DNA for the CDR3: TGTGCCACTACCATAGGGACAGCTACCTACGAGCAGTACTTC.

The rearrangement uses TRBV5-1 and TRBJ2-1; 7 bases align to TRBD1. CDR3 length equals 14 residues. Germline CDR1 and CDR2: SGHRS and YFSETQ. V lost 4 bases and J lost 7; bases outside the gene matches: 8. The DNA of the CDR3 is TGCGCCAGCAGCCGAGGACAGGAGAAGAATGAGCAGTTCTTC. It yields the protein CASSRGQEKNEQFF.

CDR3 sequence reads: CASSLRWPATSGANVLTF. The CDR3 DNA sequence: TGTGCCAGCAGCTTGCGTTGGCCAGCGACCTCTGGGGCCAACGTCCTGACTTTC. The chain links TRBV5-5 to TRBJ2-6; D uncertain. V dropped 1 base and J dropped 0 bases, with 14 bases sitting between them. From germline, CDR1 is SGHKS and CDR2 YYEKEE (reference sequence). The CDR3 covers 18 residues.

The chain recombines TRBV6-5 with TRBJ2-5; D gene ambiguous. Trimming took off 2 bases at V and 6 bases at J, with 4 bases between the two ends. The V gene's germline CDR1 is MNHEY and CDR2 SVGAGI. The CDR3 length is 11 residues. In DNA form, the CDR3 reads TGTGCCAGCAGTTACGCGAAGACCCAGTACTTC. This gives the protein CASSYAKTQYF.

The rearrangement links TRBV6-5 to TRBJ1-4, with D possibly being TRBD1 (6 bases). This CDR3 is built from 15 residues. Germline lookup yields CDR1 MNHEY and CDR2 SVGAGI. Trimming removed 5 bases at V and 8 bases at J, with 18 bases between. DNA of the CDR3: TGTGCCAGCAGTCCATTACAGGGCCCTGGCGAAAAACTGTTTTTT. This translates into CASSPLQGPGEKLFF.

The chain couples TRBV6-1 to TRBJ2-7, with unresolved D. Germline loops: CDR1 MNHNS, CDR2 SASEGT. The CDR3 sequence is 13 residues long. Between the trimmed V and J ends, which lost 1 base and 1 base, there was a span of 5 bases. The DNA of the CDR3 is TGTGCCAGCAGTGAAGGCAGTTCCTACGAGCAGTACTTC. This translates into CASSEGSSYEQYF.

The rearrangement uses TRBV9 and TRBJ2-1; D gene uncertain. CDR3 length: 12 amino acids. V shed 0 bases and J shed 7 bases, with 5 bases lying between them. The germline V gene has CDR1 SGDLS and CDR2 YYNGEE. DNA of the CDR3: TGTGCCAGCAGCGTAGACGGGAATGAGCAGTTCTTC. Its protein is CASSVDGNEQFF.

The CDR3 DNA reads TGTGCCAGAATACATCGGGCCAGGGAGACCCAGTACTTC. Residues: CARIHRARETQYF. This sequence joins TRBV11-1 and TRBJ2-5; D is ambiguous. Trimming pared 9 bases from V and 5 bases from J, leaving 16 bases between. Looked up from germline, CDR1 is SGHAT and CDR2 is FQDESV (reference sequence). The CDR3 extends over 13 amino acids.

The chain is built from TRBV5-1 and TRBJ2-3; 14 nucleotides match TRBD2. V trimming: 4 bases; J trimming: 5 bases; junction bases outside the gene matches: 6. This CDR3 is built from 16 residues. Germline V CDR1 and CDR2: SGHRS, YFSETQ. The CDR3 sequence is CASSGGTSGGEDTQYF. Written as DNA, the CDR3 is TGCGCCAGCAGCGGAGGGACTAGCGGGGGCGAAGATACGCAGTATTTT.

The CDR3 DNA reads TGCAGTGCTAGCTCCATAATGGCCCAGTACTTC. This codes for CSASSIMAQYF. The rearrangement links TRBV20-1 to TRBJ2-5; unclear D gene. The CDR3 runs to 11 residues. V lost 3 bases, J lost 9 bases, and 11 bases lay in between. Germline CDR1 reads DFQATT; CDR2 reads SNEGSKA (reference sequence).

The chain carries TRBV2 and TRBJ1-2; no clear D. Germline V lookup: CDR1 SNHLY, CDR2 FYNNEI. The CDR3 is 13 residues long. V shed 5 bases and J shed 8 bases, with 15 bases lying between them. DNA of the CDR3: TGTGCCAGCAGTCCCCACGGGGTTGTGGGCTACACCTTC. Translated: CASSPHGVVGYTF.

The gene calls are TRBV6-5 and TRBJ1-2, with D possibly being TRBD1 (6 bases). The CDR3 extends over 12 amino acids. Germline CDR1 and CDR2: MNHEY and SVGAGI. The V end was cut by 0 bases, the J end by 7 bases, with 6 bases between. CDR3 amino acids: CASSYSGAGYTF. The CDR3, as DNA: TGTGCCAGCAGTTACTCGGGGGCTGGCTACACCTTC.